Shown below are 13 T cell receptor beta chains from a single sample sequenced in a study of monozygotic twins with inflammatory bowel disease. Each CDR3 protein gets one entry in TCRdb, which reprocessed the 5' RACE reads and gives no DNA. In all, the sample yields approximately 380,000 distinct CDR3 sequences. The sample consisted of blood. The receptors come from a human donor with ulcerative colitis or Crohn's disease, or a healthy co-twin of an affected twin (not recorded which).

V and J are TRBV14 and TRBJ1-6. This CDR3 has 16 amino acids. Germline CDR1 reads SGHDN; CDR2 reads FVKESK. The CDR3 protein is CASSPRWGGGNSPLHF.

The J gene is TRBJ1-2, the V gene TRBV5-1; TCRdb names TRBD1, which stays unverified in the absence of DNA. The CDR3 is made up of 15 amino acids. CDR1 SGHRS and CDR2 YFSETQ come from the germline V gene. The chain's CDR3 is CASREIQAPLYGYTF.

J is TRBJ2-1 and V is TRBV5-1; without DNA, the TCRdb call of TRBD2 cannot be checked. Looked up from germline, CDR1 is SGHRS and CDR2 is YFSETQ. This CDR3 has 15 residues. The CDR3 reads CASSVPGLAGDEQFF.

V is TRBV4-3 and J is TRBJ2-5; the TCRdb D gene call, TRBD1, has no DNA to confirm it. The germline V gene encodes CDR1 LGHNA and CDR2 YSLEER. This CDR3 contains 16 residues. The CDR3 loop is CASSQEPGTGQETQYF.

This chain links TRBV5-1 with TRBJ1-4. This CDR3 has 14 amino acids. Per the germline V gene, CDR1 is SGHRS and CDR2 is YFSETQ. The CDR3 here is CASSLDSTNEKLFF.

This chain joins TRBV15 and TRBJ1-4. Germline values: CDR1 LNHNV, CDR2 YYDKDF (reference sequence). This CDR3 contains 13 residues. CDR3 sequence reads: CATSRKDLGLLFF.

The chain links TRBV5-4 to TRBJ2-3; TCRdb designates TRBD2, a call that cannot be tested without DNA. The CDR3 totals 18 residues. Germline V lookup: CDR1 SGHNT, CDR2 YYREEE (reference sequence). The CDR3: CASSLAATSGGAGDTQYF.

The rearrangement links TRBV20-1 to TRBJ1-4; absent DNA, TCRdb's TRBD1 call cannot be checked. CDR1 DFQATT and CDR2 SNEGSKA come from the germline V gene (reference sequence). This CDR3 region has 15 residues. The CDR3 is CSARRDRTTNEKLFF.

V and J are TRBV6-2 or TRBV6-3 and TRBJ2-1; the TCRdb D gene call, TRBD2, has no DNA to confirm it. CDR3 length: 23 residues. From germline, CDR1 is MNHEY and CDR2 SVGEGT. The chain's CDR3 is CASSYSSAEGLIVGLSSYNEQFF.

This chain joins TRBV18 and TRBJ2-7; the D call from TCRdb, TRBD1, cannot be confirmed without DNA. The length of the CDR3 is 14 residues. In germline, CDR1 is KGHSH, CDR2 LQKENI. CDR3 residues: CASSRDSKSYEQYF.

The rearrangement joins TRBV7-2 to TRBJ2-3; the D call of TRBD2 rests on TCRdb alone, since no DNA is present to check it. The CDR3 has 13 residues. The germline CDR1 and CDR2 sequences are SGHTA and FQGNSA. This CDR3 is CASSFLSGETQYF.

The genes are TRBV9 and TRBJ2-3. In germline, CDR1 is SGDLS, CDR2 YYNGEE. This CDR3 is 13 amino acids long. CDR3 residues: CASSVDLRDTQYF.

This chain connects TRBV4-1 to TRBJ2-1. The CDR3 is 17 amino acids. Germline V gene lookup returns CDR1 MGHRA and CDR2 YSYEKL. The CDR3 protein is CASSQDEAGGFYNEQFF.